This entry lists 20 T cell receptor beta chains sequenced from one sample in a study of response to subunit inactivated influenza vaccine. TCRdb re-called the RT-PCR reads through MiXCR, storing one row per CDR3 protein. This sample has 490,000 or so distinct CDR3 sequences, with 6.5% to 8% found just once. The specimen comprised PBMCs from blood, sampled roughly 24 months after vaccination. These receptors were taken from a man in his fifties or sixties who received an inactivated influenza vaccine.

This clonotype was observed a handful of times. This chain uses TRBV12-3 or TRBV12-4 with TRBJ2-1; D may be TRBD2 (6 bases). CDR3 length: 15 amino acids. V dropped 3 bases and J dropped 6 bases, with 15 bases sitting between them. CDR3 residues: CASSFGGKATNEQFF. CDR3 DNA sequence: TGTGCCAGCAGTTTTGGCGGGAAGGCAACCAATGAGCAGTTCTTC.

This clonotype was detected many times. CDR3 nucleotides: TGCAGTGCCGAGGGGGCCGAAGGGGTGGTGGACATTCAGTACTTC. Translation gives CSAEGAEGVVDIQYF. V and J are TRBV20-1 and TRBJ2-4; TRBD1 agrees at 7 bases. V gave up 6 bases and J gave up 8 bases; unmatched junction bases: 16. The CDR3 totals 15 residues. Germline lookup yields CDR1 DFQATT and CDR2 SNEGSKA (reference sequence).

This clonotype was detected only a few times. V gene TRBV20-1 combines with J gene TRBJ2-5; 10 positions match TRBD2. The CDR3 totals 15 residues. J was trimmed by 3 bases and V by 3 bases; bases with no gene match: 7. From germline, CDR1 is DFQATT and CDR2 SNEGSKA (reference sequence). The CDR3 reads CSASPLGLAEETQYF. As DNA, the CDR3 is TGCAGTGCTAGCCCCCTCGGACTAGCGGAAGAGACCCAGTACTTC.

This clonotype was detected only a few times. The V gene is TRBV28, the J gene TRBJ1-1, with D possibly being TRBD1 (6 bases). This CDR3 has 13 residues. Germline CDR1 is MDHEN and CDR2 is SYDVKM. V was pared by 3 bases and J by 6 bases, with 11 bases between. In DNA, the CDR3 is TGTGCCAGCAGTTTGTCAGGGGCCGCTGAAGCTTTCTTT. This sequence encodes CASSLSGAAEAFF.

This clonotype was seen a few times. This sequence joins TRBV28 and TRBJ2-3; D may match TRBD1 or TRBD2 (5 bases each). Germline V lookup: CDR1 MDHEN, CDR2 SYDVKM. The V gene lost 3 bases and the J gene lost 3 bases, with 13 bases spanning the gap. CDR3 size: 15 residues. DNA of the CDR3: TGTGCCAGCAGTTTTACGGGAAAGGGGACAGATACGCAGTATTTT. As protein: CASSFTGKGTDTQYF.

This clonotype was seen a handful of times. The chain joins TRBV9 to TRBJ2-1, with D uncertain. V lost 5 bases and J 5 bases, leaving 11 bases between the germline ends. Per germline, CDR1 SGDLS and CDR2 YYNGEE. This CDR3 comprises 13 residues. CDR3 protein: CASRAPVNNEQFF. For the CDR3, the DNA is TGTGCCAGCAGGGCTCCAGTGAACAATGAGCAGTTCTTC.

The J gene is TRBJ1-1, the V gene TRBV24-1; D uncertain. In germline, CDR1 is KGHDR, CDR2 SFDVKD. CDR3 length equals 13 residues. Trimming left V 5 bases short and J 0 bases short, with 6 bases between. The CDR3 is CATSARMNTEAFF. In DNA form, the CDR3 reads TGTGCCACCAGTGCGCGGATGAACACTGAAGCTTTCTTT.

This clonotype turned up a few times. The J gene is TRBJ1-5, the V gene TRBV12-3 or TRBV12-4, with D hard to call. This CDR3 spans 13 amino acids. Trimming took 10 bases from V and 2 from J, leaving 12 bases between them. The CDR3 bases are TGTGCCACTTCCTGGGGAGGCAATCAGCCCCAGCATTTT. This codes for CATSWGGNQPQHF.

The chain links TRBV6-5 to TRBJ2-7; D gene unclear. V dropped 0 bases and J dropped 5 bases, with 11 bases sitting between them. Germline V lookup: CDR1 MNHEY, CDR2 SVGAGI. The CDR3 loop spans 14 amino acids. CDR3: CASSYSAARDEQYF. CDR3 sequence (DNA): TGTGCCAGCAGTTACTCGGCGGCCCGGGACGAGCAGTACTTC.

The sample holds many counts of this clonotype. The V and J genes are TRBV20-1 and TRBJ1-2, with D unclear. The CDR3 runs 15 residues. The V gene lost 6 bases and the J gene lost 4 bases, with 21 bases spanning the gap. Germline CDR1 and CDR2: DFQATT and SNEGSKA (reference sequence). This CDR3 reads CSARDGRSAVYGYTF. The CDR3 bases are TGCAGTGCCCGAGACGGACGGTCGGCGGTCTATGGCTACACCTTC.

The gene calls are TRBV20-1 and TRBJ1-5; tentative D call: TRBD1 (5 bases). The CDR3 contains 15 residues. Trimming pared 5 bases from V and 3 bases from J, leaving 17 bases between. Germline CDR1 is DFQATT and CDR2 is SNEGSKA (reference sequence). The CDR3 region is CSAVGTGGSNQPQHF. CDR3 DNA: TGCAGTGCTGTGGGGACGGGGGGTTCCAATCAGCCCCAGCATTTT.

This clonotype has just a few counts. The J gene is TRBJ2-7, the V gene TRBV7-2; perhaps TRBD1 as D (6 bases). The CDR3 spans 15 residues. Germline V gene data show CDR1 as SGHTA and CDR2 as FQGNSA. Trimming took 1 base from V and 2 from J, leaving 12 bases between them. CDR3 amino acids: CASSLVFRGTYEQYF. The CDR3 nucleotides are TGTGCCAGCAGCTTAGTATTCAGGGGAACCTACGAGCAGTACTTC.

The J gene is TRBJ2-5, the V gene TRBV29-1, with no clear D. The CDR3 runs to 11 residues. Germline V gene sequence: CDR1 SQVTM, CDR2 ANQGSEA. V was cut by 5 bases and J by 4 bases, with 8 bases left in between. The CDR3 spells CSVKGTETQYF. CDR3 nucleotide sequence: TGCAGCGTTAAGGGTACAGAGACCCAGTACTTC.

This clonotype occurred a few times. CDR3 in amino acids: CASPGSNYGYTF. The CDR3, as DNA: TGTGCCAGCCCCGGATCTAACTATGGCTACACCTTC. The genes are TRBV21-1 and TRBJ1-2; TRBD1, as called in the table, went unchecked against the DNA. TRBV21-1 is a listed pseudogene. The CDR3 consists of 12 residues.

The chain couples TRBV11-2 to TRBJ2-7; a possible D gene is TRBD1 (5 bases). This CDR3 has 16 residues. V was pared by 0 bases and J by 4 bases, with 16 bases between. CDR1 is SGHAT, CDR2 FQNNGV, per germline. DNA for the CDR3: TGTGCCAGCAGCTTAGATCCCATGACAGAAGGATACGAGCAGTACTTC. Amino acids: CASSLDPMTEGYEQYF.

This clonotype was seen repeatedly, ten times or more. The chain carries TRBV5-1 and TRBJ2-3; TRBD2 matches at 13 bases. The CDR3 covers 17 residues. Looked up from germline, CDR1 is SGHRS and CDR2 is YFSETQ. With V trimmed by 0 bases and J by 6 bases, 7 bases remained unmatched. CDR3 sequence (DNA): TGCGCCAGCAGCTTGGGGACTAGCGGGAGTGGTTTGGATACGCAGTATTTT. It translates to CASSLGTSGSGLDTQYF.

The V gene is TRBV6-2 or TRBV6-3, the J gene TRBJ1-1; D remains unclear. The germline V gene has CDR1 MNHEY and CDR2 SVGEGT. The V end was cut by 4 bases, the J end by 6 bases, with 21 bases between. The length of the CDR3 is 16 residues. This CDR3 is CASSSPPQQKLAEAFF. Written as DNA, the CDR3 is TGTGCCAGCAGTTCCCCGCCCCAACAGAAGCTGGCTGAAGCTTTCTTT.

This clonotype was picked up many times. This chain connects TRBV6-5 to TRBJ1-2; possibly TRBD1 for D (6 bases). The CDR3 length is 16 residues. Trimming removed 1 base from V and 4 bases from J, with 16 bases in between. The germline V gene encodes CDR1 MNHEY and CDR2 SVGAGI. CDR3 sequence: CASSYWAGEGGYGYTF. CDR3 bases: TGTGCCAGCAGTTACTGGGCAGGGGAAGGAGGCTATGGCTACACCTTC.

This clonotype was found many times. For the CDR3, the DNA is TGCGCCAGCAGCCCGGGACAACTCTACGAGCAGTACTTC. Protein: CASSPGQLYEQYF. The chain carries TRBV5-1 and TRBJ2-7; tentative D call: TRBD1 (6 bases). The CDR3 totals 13 residues. Germline V gene data show CDR1 as SGHRS and CDR2 as YFSETQ. The V and J ends lost 4 bases and 3 bases respectively, with 11 bases between them. The full variable domain, its missing parts supplied by reference TRBV5-1 and TRBJ2-7, is KAGVTQTPRYLIKTRGQQVTLSCSPISGHRSVSWYQQTPGQGLQFLFEYFSETQRNKGNFPGRFSGRQFSNSRSEMNVSTLELGDSALYLCASSPGQLYEQYFGPGTRLTVT.

This clonotype was detected only a few times. The V and J genes are TRBV20-1 and TRBJ2-7; D call uncertain. V was pared by 3 bases and J by 2 bases, with 20 bases between. The germline V gene encodes CDR1 DFQATT and CDR2 SNEGSKA (reference sequence). The CDR3 contains 16 residues. The CDR3 protein is CSARQGLVVKTYEQYF. CDR3 DNA sequence: TGCAGTGCTAGGCAAGGGCTAGTCGTTAAAACCTACGAGCAGTACTTC.